Reported below is one TCR beta chain. Its antigen target is currently unknown. The input lacks base qualities; no much larger clone sits a single base away. Relative to germline, V is 4 bases shorter and J is 7 bases shorter, with 14 bases between their ends. From the cysteine up to the phenylalanine, the CDR3 has a length of 13 residues. This entry keeps only the CDR3 DNA: 39 bases, framed from base 1. Taken from the germline V gene (reference sequence), the CDR1 and CDR2 loops are SEHNR and FQNEAQ. The donors were healthy, HIV-negative adults who had no recently reported acute infections or vaccinations. Every donor was a Caucasian adult living in Nashville, Tennessee, USA. In the unsorted samples, 70 million to 90 million PBMCs were counted, and genomic DNA was extracted using the QIAamp DNA Blood Mini kit. Blood was obtained by leukapheresis, after which PBMCs were separated by Ficoll-Histopaque density gradient centrifugation and cryopreserved in liquid nitrogen vapor phase.

These data originate in a study of shared clonotypes between healthy human individuals (dated by TCRdb to the early 2020s). Describing the broader study: Three men and a couple of women, aged 18 to 49 years, made up the cohort. Per donor, leukapheresis produced somewhere between about 0.9 and 10 billion PBMCs. To estimate repertoire size and how much clonotypes are shared between individuals, the study performed deep sequencing of blood TCR repertoires from a few healthy adults. Libraries were prepared and TCR repertoires were sequenced by different laboratories using diverse techniques, in order to increase sequencing depth and limit assay-specific biases.

The paper as a whole reports these results and caveats: Sampling was restricted to blood, and TCR repertoires in tissue are likely to differ from TCR repertoires in blood. Because the study included a small number of donors, the genetic and exposure-history diversity represented was limited. Pairwise subsampling led to the expectation that sequencing depth would affect the degree of clonotype sharing among donors.

TCR CDR3 regions were amplified from genomic DNA by multiplex PCR using the deep immunoSEQ assay. For each cell subset, the extracted genomic DNA was distributed evenly across all wells of several immunoSEQ 96-well plates, and each plate served as one replicate. Each replicate PCR for unsorted PBMC received about 0.3 ug genomic DNA, equal to around 30,000 T cell genomes. Ten immunoSEQ deep assay plates were used to sequence unsorted PBMC genomic DNA. Purified libraries were measured with a Qubit 3.0 fluorometer, size-checked on a Bioanalyzer 2100, and measured again with the KAPA Library Quantification kit. Every immunoSEQ 96-well plate was sequenced on a dedicated single-read 150-cycle Illumina NextSeq 550 flow cell. The source study handled its data this way. The immunoSEQ output contained only junctional sequences without quality scores, so filtering could not match that applied to full-length reads. To assign V/J genes and CDR3, sequences were annotated against IMGT germline references using PyIR, a Python wrapper for IgBLAST v1.9. Reads were removed for weak V/J assignments (E-value above 1e-6), missing CDR3, stop codons, out-of-frame junctions, or ambiguous translated residues. V3J clonotypes were defined as sequences sharing the same inferred V gene, J gene, and CDR3 amino acid sequence. Percentage overlap between repertoires was computed as shared unique clonotypes divided by the size of the smaller repertoire. RTK rarefaction, the Chao1 estimator, and Recon v2.1 estimates of unobserved clonotypes were used to assess repertoire richness. In TCRdb, the immuneACCESS table is reduced to in-frame sequences with V and J assigned. These tables do not hold every clone; where another copy was compared, an unresolved V gene accounts for under half, and the others remain unexplained. D and trimming were read from the DNA, whereas the V and J calls and clone size are those reported in that table. Here the sample has 490,000 or so clones; roughly 78% occur a single time. 10% to 15% of the sample belongs to the ten largest clones.

The sample was PBMCs. The sequence joins TRBV7-9 to TRBJ2-7; the D assignment is uncertain and may be TRBD1 or TRBD2, with 6 bases supporting each. This TCR was recovered from a woman in her 40s in good health. Some clones in this sample may be carry-over from other donors' samples. The DNA sequence reads TGTGCCAGCAGCTACCCGGGGGCCGGGGAGCAGTACTTC. This is translated as CASSYPGAGEQYF.